The clone carrying this TCR beta chain was detected many times. The antigen is unknown. The record originates from a study of T cell repertoires in cytomegalovirus infection. Study context: Through public TCR beta signatures, both CMV infection and matching HLA type were indicated. Whole-study findings and limits: Summed frequency of shared TCR beta families picked out CMV carriers who also had the relevant HLA. HLA-C-restricted CMV clonotypes gave the most frequent clonotype in two of eight donors.

MiXCR, applied by TCRdb to the reads, yields one record per CDR3 protein. The sample lists 490,000 or so distinct CDR3 sequences; over 9% were seen once. V gave up 9 bases and J gave up 4 bases; unmatched junction bases: 6. The V gene's germline CDR1 is ENHRY and CDR2 SYGVKD. The CDR3 contains 14 residues. The clonotype was recovered from a human donor in good health (CMV status not recorded). Some clones in this sample may be carry-over from other donors' samples. Sequencing input: PBMCs. The V gene is TRBV10-3, the J gene TRBJ1-1, with 12 bases identical to TRBD1. The DNA of the CDR3 is TGTGCCATTGGGGACAGGGGGCATGTCACTGAAGCTTTCTTT. Its translation: CAIGDRGHVTEAFF.